Below, 17 T cell receptor beta chains from the same sample are listed, as sequenced in a study of response to subunit inactivated influenza vaccine (dated 2018 in TCRdb). Libraries came from RT-PCR. The sequencing machine was an Illumina HiSeq 2500. Using fastp trimming at Q25 and MiXCR clonotype assembly, TCRdb reanalyzed the public sequencing data and kept in-frame beta chains. Every CDR3 protein is listed once, alongside the most common genes and DNA of its rows. The sample table lists about 530,000 distinct CDR3 sequences, roughly 10% of them with a count of one. 10% to 13% of the sample is taken by the ten largest. This sample comprised PBMCs from blood, obtained on the day of vaccination. These receptor sequences come from a middle-aged man who received an inactivated influenza vaccine. Donor details come from another sample of the same person, matched by shared clones.

The rearrangement joins TRBV7-2 to TRBJ2-2, with unresolved D. The CDR3 totals 14 residues. The V gene's germline CDR1 is SGHTA and CDR2 FQGNSA. The V end lost 1 base, the J end lost 6 bases, and 9 bases lay between the germline ends. CDR3 loop: CASSLGTKAGELFF. The CDR3 DNA follows: TGTGCCAGCAGCTTAGGGACGAAAGCCGGGGAGCTGTTTTTT. The full variable domain, rest sourced from reference TRBV7-2 and TRBJ2-2, is GAGVSQSPSNKVTEKGKDVELRCDPISGHTALYWYRQSLGQGLEFLIYFQGNSAPDKSGLPSDRFSAERTGGSVSTLTIQRTQQEDSAVYLCASSLGTKAGELFFGEGSRLTVL.

The chain couples TRBV7-8 to TRBJ2-5; 7 positions agree with TRBD1. Germline V gene sequence: CDR1 SGHVS, CDR2 FQNEAQ. The CDR3 loop spans 20 amino acids. V was clipped by 4 bases and J by 0 bases; unmatched bases: 20. CDR3 coding DNA: TGTGCCAGCAGCTCCTTAGCCCTTCGGGACAGTCCTAATGACCAAGAGACCCAGTACTTC. This translates into CASSSLALRDSPNDQETQYF. The full variable domain, rest sourced from reference TRBV7-8 and TRBJ2-5, is GAGVSQSPRYKVAKRGQDVALRCDPISGHVSLFWYQQALGQGPEFLTYFQNEAQLDKSGLPSDRFFAERPEGSVSTLKIQRTQQEDSAVYLCASSSLALRDSPNDQETQYFGPGTRLLVL.

This clonotype was recorded a few times. The chain joins TRBV20-1 to TRBJ2-1; 10 nucleotides align to TRBD2. Losses at the gene ends were 0 bases for V and 12 bases for J; bases not matched to a gene: 11. The germline V gene has CDR1 DFQATT and CDR2 SNEGSKA (reference sequence). CDR3 length: 15 amino acids. CDR3 protein: CSARDRRLAGFLQFF. The DNA of the CDR3 is TGCAGTGCTAGAGATCGCAGACTAGCGGGTTTCTTGCAGTTCTTC.

The rearrangement links TRBV12-3 or TRBV12-4 to TRBJ2-7; 10 bases agree with TRBD2. V shed 7 bases, J shed 5 bases, and the junction held 5 bases outside the gene matches. This CDR3 contains 13 residues. CDR3 in amino acids: CASKGLAFHEQYF. CDR3 DNA sequence: TGTGCCAGCAAGGGACTAGCGTTCCACGAGCAGTACTTC.

This clonotype came up a few times. V gene TRBV2 combines with J gene TRBJ1-5; D unclear. This CDR3 contains 15 residues. Germline V gene sequence: CDR1 SNHLY, CDR2 FYNNEI. V lost 5 bases to trimming and J lost 0 bases, with 11 bases between them. The CDR3 loop is CASSNDRNSNQPQHF. Written as DNA, the CDR3 is TGTGCCAGCAGTAACGACCGGAATAGCAATCAGCCCCAGCATTTT.

The V gene is TRBV25-1, the J gene TRBJ1-2; a possible D gene is TRBD1 (5 bases). In germline, CDR1 is MGHDK, CDR2 SYGVNS. V gave up 4 bases and J gave up 5 bases, with 11 bases separating them. This CDR3 contains 13 residues. In nucleotides, the CDR3 is TGTGCCAGCAGTGTCCCCCGGACATATGGCTACACCTTC. This gives the protein CASSVPRTYGYTF.

The chain joins TRBV10-2 to TRBJ2-3; 8 bases agree with TRBD2. CDR3 length: 15 amino acids. Germline V gene lookup returns CDR1 WSHSY and CDR2 SAAADI. V lost 11 bases and J lost 6; bases outside the gene matches: 16. As DNA, the CDR3 is TGCGCCTCCAAAGGCTGGCCGGGGGGGCTGGATACGCAGTATTTT. Translating it yields CASKGWPGGLDTQYF.

This clonotype has just a few counts. This chain uses TRBV5-1 with TRBJ2-1; TRBD2 matches at 10 bases. This CDR3 is 17 amino acids long. Trimming cost V 7 bases and J 8 bases; bases outside gene matches: 18. Germline loops: CDR1 SGHRS, CDR2 YFSETQ. This CDR3 is CASGGYQTGTSVDEQFF. The CDR3 DNA reads TGCGCCAGCGGAGGCTACCAAACGGGGACTAGCGTGGATGAGCAGTTCTTC.

This clonotype turned up a few times. V gene TRBV7-2 combines with J gene TRBJ1-3; D remains unclear. Per the germline V gene, CDR1 is SGHTA and CDR2 is FQGNSA. The CDR3 has 15 residues. The V end lost 0 bases, the J end lost 4 bases, and 10 bases lay between the germline ends. This CDR3 reads CASSLAGLGGNTIYF. The DNA for the CDR3 is TGTGCCAGCAGCTTAGCAGGGTTGGGGGGAAACACCATATATTTT.

A few counts support this clonotype. This rearrangement joins TRBV24-1 to TRBJ2-1; TRBD1 or TRBD2 may be the D gene (5 bases each). The CDR3 contains 13 residues. Between the trimmed V and J ends, which lost 1 base and 9 bases, there was a span of 9 bases. Germline V gene data show CDR1 as KGHDR and CDR2 as SFDVKD. The CDR3 loop reads CATSDFERGEQFF. In DNA, the CDR3 is TGTGCCACCAGTGATTTTGAGAGGGGTGAGCAGTTCTTC.

In its sample, this clonotype was seen a few times. The V gene is TRBV14, the J gene TRBJ2-2, with TRBD2 matching 9 bases. In germline, CDR1 is SGHDN, CDR2 FVKESK. V dropped 4 bases and J dropped 7; count of bases not matched to a gene: 7. The CDR3 contains 15 residues. CDR3 in DNA: TGTGCCAGCAGCCCCAGGCTAGCGGGACTCGGGGAGCTGTTTTTT. This encodes CASSPRLAGLGELFF.

This clonotype was seen more than once but under ten times. V is TRBV12-3 or TRBV12-4 and J is TRBJ2-3; 7 bases are a match to TRBD1. The CDR3 loop spans 14 amino acids. The V gene end was trimmed by 7 bases and the J gene end by 2 bases; junction bases not matched to a gene: 6. CDR3 nucleotide sequence: TGTGCCAGCACCCTGACAGGGACCACAGATACGCAGTATTTT. Translation: CASTLTGTTDTQYF.

This clonotype was recorded at least ten times. The chain is built from TRBV28 and TRBJ2-2; D is unclear. Germline-derived CDR1 and CDR2 are MDHEN and SYDVKM. Between the trimmed V and J ends, which lost 4 bases and 0 bases, there was a span of 15 bases. The CDR3 runs to 17 residues. This CDR3 reads CASSSPRVFSNTGELFF. Written as DNA, the CDR3 is TGTGCCAGCAGTTCCCCCCGGGTCTTTTCGAACACCGGGGAGCTGTTTTTT.

This clonotype was picked up many times. The V call is TRBV6-1, the J call TRBJ2-5, with TRBD1 matching over 9 bases. The germline gives CDR1 MNHNS, CDR2 SASEGT. The CDR3 is made up of 15 amino acids. V lost 1 base and J lost 3; bases outside the gene matches: 3. The CDR3 DNA reads TGTGCCAGCAGTGAAGGGGACAGGGAGAAAGAGACCCAGTACTTC. The encoded protein is CASSEGDREKETQYF.

This clonotype was seen only a few times. This chain uses TRBV20-1 with TRBJ1-1, with D tentatively TRBD1 (5 bases). Germline V gene lookup returns CDR1 DFQATT and CDR2 SNEGSKA (reference sequence). Deletions cut 2 bases from V and 6 bases from J, with 7 bases between. The CDR3 is 11 residues long. CDR3 amino acids: CSARPGPEAFF. Here the CDR3 DNA reads TGCAGTGCTAGACCGGGGCCTGAAGCTTTCTTT.

This clonotype was detected a few times. This chain uses TRBV28 with TRBJ2-7; 12 bases are shared with TRBD2. Trimming removed 7 bases from V and 3 bases from J; junction bases left unmatched: 4. The length of the CDR3 is 14 residues. Germline loops: CDR1 MDHEN, CDR2 SYDVKM. CDR3 bases: TGTGCCAGCATGTTGACTAGCGGGAGCTACGAGCAGTACTTC. Its translation: CASMLTSGSYEQYF.

This clonotype was detected a few times. The rearrangement joins TRBV12-3 or TRBV12-4 to TRBJ2-7; D possibly corresponds to TRBD2 (5 bases). Trimming pared 1 base from V and 7 bases from J, leaving 8 bases between. CDR3 length: 12 amino acids. DNA for the CDR3: TGTGCCAGCAGTTTAGTTCCGGGGGAGCAGTACTTC. Encoded protein: CASSLVPGEQYF.